The entry below gives a single TCR beta chain sequence along with its context. Its antigen remains unidentified. The record has no base qualities; no much larger clone is one base away. Peripheral blood CD8+ and CD4+ T cells from healthy donors, Susac syndrome patients and multiple sclerosis patients were profiled by high-throughput TCR beta sequencing. Multiple sclerosis controls were treatment-naive patients with stable or active relapsing-remitting disease fulfilling revised McDonald criteria. CD8+ TEMRA cells were enriched by FACS, while bulk CD8+ and CD4+ T cells were purified by magnetic negative isolation. Blood was drawn into EDTA tubes, processed within 24 hours, and PBMCs were isolated by density gradient centrifugation. PBMCs intended for TCR sequencing were cryopreserved in liquid nitrogen and were subsequently thawed in a 37 degrees C water bath. The sorted or isolated CD4+, CD8+ and CD8+ TEMRA cells reached a purity of at least 90%.

The germline V gene encodes CDR1 DFQATT and CDR2 SNEGSKA (reference sequence). The CDR3 has 10 amino acids, counting the end cysteine and phenylalanine. The read is trimmed to its CDR3 DNA, 30 bases read in frame from base 1. Trimming removed 5 bases from V and 11 bases from J, leaving 12 bases between the germline ends. This sample was included in a study of CD8 T cells in Susac syndrome (dated by TCRdb to the late 2010s). Notes on the research overall: Repertoire sequencing was used to test whether CD8+ T cell activation and differentiation in Susac syndrome was antigen driven. CD8+ T cell repertoire clonality was compared between eleven to twelve healthy donors, approximately 14 Susac syndrome patients and 15 multiple sclerosis patients. What the study reported, not specific to this receptor: The TCR sequencing and HLA analysis was acknowledged to have included a relatively small number of individuals.

RNA was extracted with the RNeasy kit and roughly 0.45 to 1 ug was reverse transcribed using random hexamers. The immunoSEQ multiplex PCR assay, covering 54 Vbeta and 13 Jbeta segments, was used to amplify TCR beta CDR3 regions. PCR amplification bias was corrected using a synthetic template baseline for primer optimization and computational correction. Turning to the authors' computational methods: Reads were annotated to V, D and J genes per IMGT and analyzed with immunoSEQ Analyzer, keeping only productive sequences. To calculate clonality, Shannon entropy was normalized by log2 of the number of productive unique sequences and then subtracted from one. For each patient and control, public and private clones were evaluated within the 100 most prevalent clones. Clones were defined as Susac-specific when absent from the healthy and MS cohorts, from 1,000 to 1,100 published viral clones and from other ImmuneACCESS disease sequences. TCRdb reworked the public reads: Q25 trimming with fastp, MiXCR clone assembly, productive beta chains retained. A single entry per CDR3 protein holds the most common genes and DNA from its merged rows. What appears here as the V and J calls and clone size reflects TCRdb's work, not the paper's. The sample profile shows some 300,000 distinct CDR3 sequences; 70% to 90% of them were found once. The ten largest clones take up 0.18% of the sample.

This TCR was recovered from a human donor with multiple sclerosis. Sequenced input: CD8+ T cells from PBMCs. In this chain, TRBV20-1 is recombined with TRBJ1-2; the D gene identity is not certain. The CDR3 sequence is CSALYLYYTF. The nucleotide sequence reads TGCAGTGCTCTATATCTCTATTACACCTTC.